These 18 T cell receptor beta chains share one sample of origin, sequenced in a study of blood T cell repertoires in COVID-19. The method was immunoSEQ multiplex PCR; TCRdb's version includes in-frame clones alone and lacks a portion of them. The sample yields about 370,000 clones, about 90% seen once. Specimen: peripheral blood. The receptors come from a woman in her 30s with COVID-19, enrolled during active disease.

This clone appeared once. The chain links TRBV6-2 or TRBV6-3 to TRBJ2-1; TRBD2 matches at 8 bases. Germline V gene data show CDR1 as MNHEY and CDR2 as SVGEGT. V lost 5 bases and J lost 0; bases outside the gene matches: 6. The CDR3 loop spans 16 amino acids. CDR3 amino acids: CASSTLAGPSYNEQFF. DNA of the CDR3: TGTGCCAGCAGTACCTTAGCGGGGCCCTCCTACAATGAGCAGTTCTTC.

This clone was observed once. The chain joins TRBV5-8 to TRBJ2-2; D is uncertain. The germline CDR1 and CDR2 sequences are SGHTS and YDEGEE. The CDR3 contains 15 residues. Deletions cut 4 bases from V and 1 base from J, with 11 bases between. The CDR3 nucleotides are TGTGCCAGCAGCCCGAACATTTTGAACACCGGGGAGCTGTTTTTT. Amino acids: CASSPNILNTGELFF.

The J gene is TRBJ2-1, the V gene TRBV20-1; D is unclear. With 5 bases removed from V and 13 bases from J, the gap between germline ends came to 6 bases. The CDR3 totals 8 residues. Germline V gene sequence: CDR1 DFQATT, CDR2 SNEGSKA (reference sequence). The CDR3 DNA follows: TGCAGTGCTGGGCCACAGTTCTTC. Amino acids: CSAGPQFF.

The chain carries TRBV6-2 or TRBV6-3 and TRBJ2-1; D call uncertain. With 3 bases removed from V and 8 bases from J, the gap between germline ends came to 5 bases. The CDR3 runs to 11 residues. The V gene's germline CDR1 is MNHEY and CDR2 SVGEGT. CDR3 DNA: TGTGCCAGCAGTTATTCCGATGAGCAGTTCTTC. Protein sequence: CASSYSDEQFF.

This clone was recorded once. This rearrangement joins TRBV5-5 to TRBJ1-3; weak D call: TRBD1 (6 bases). This CDR3 contains 15 residues. Trimming took 0 bases from V and 2 from J, leaving 9 bases between them. Germline CDR1 reads SGHKS; CDR2 reads YYEKEE (reference sequence). CDR3 loop: CASSLDYRAGNTIYF. In DNA, the CDR3 is TGTGCCAGCAGCTTGGACTACAGGGCTGGAAACACCATATATTTT.

The chain couples TRBV12-5 to TRBJ1-3, with D possibly TRBD1 on 5 matching bases. CDR3 length equals 13 residues. In germline, CDR1 is LGHNT, CDR2 FRNRAP. V lost 5 bases, J lost 3 bases, and 8 bases lay in between. The CDR3 reads CASGPGDGNTIYF. The CDR3 nucleotides are TGTGCTAGTGGTCCGGGGGATGGAAACACCATATATTTT.

The chain joins TRBV28 to TRBJ1-2; TRBD1 matches at 8 bases. The CDR3 has 12 amino acids. Germline V gene data show CDR1 as MDHEN and CDR2 as SYDVKM. V gave up 6 bases and J gave up 6 bases; unmatched junction bases: 3. CDR3 nucleotide sequence: TGTGCCAGCAGCTCGGGACAGGATGGCTACACCTTC. Amino acid sequence: CASSSGQDGYTF.

The V call is TRBV18, the J call TRBJ1-4; possibly TRBD1 for D (5 bases). Germline CDR1 reads KGHSH; CDR2 reads LQKENI. The CDR3 totals 13 residues. V gave up 6 bases and J gave up 8 bases, with 13 bases separating them. CDR3 DNA sequence: TGTGCCAGCTCCGACGGGGGGAAAGAAAAACTGTTTTTT. Encoded protein: CASSDGGKEKLFF.

The rearrangement links TRBV7-2 to TRBJ2-3; TRBD2 is a possible D gene (5 bases). Trimming took 1 base from V and 3 from J, leaving 11 bases between them. The CDR3 sequence is 15 residues long. Germline CDR1 is SGHTA and CDR2 is FQGNSA. CDR3 residues: CASSLVRGSTDTQYF. The CDR3 DNA follows: TGTGCCAGCAGCTTAGTACGGGGATCAACAGATACGCAGTATTTT.

This chain joins TRBV21-1 and TRBJ2-2; the table calls TRBD2, which could not be checked here. TRBV21-1 counts as a pseudogene. The length of the CDR3 is 12 residues. This CDR3 reads CASSPGAGELFF. The CDR3 coding sequence is TGTGCCAGCAGCCCGGGGGCCGGGGAGCTGTTTTTT.

The J gene is TRBJ2-1, the V gene TRBV12-3 or TRBV12-4; 9 bases align to TRBD2. The CDR3 is made up of 13 amino acids. V trimming: 8 bases; J trimming: 4 bases; junction bases outside the gene matches: 3. The CDR3 nucleotides are TGTGCCAGCGCGACTAGCGGATACAATGAGCAGTTCTTC. Protein product: CASATSGYNEQFF.

CDR3 DNA sequence: TGTGCCAGCAGTTCCCCGGGACAGGGCCCCATAGGGGCTTTCTTT. The encoded protein is CASSSPGQGPIGAFF. The gene calls are TRBV6-5 and TRBJ1-1; 9 nucleotides line up with TRBD1. The CDR3 spans 15 residues. J was trimmed by 11 bases and V by 4 bases; bases with no gene match: 14. Per the germline V gene, CDR1 is MNHEY and CDR2 is SVGAGI.

V and J are TRBV9 and TRBJ1-2; D gene unclear. The V end was cut by 7 bases, the J end by 0 bases, with 13 bases between. The V gene's germline CDR1 is SGDLS and CDR2 YYNGEE. The CDR3 spans 14 residues. The CDR3 DNA is TGTGCCAGCTCCCTCCGAGGATCTAACTATGGCTACACCTTC. Translation: CASSLRGSNYGYTF.

This clone was picked up a small number of times. The rearrangement links TRBV6-2 or TRBV6-3 to TRBJ1-5; 7 bases fit TRBD1. This CDR3 is built from 17 residues. Germline-derived CDR1 and CDR2 are MNHEY and SVGEGT. With V trimmed by 2 bases and J by 2 bases, 9 bases remained unmatched. CDR3 in DNA: TGTGCCAGCAGTTACACGCTAGGGGGCGCTGGCAATCAGCCCCAGCATTTT. This encodes CASSYTLGGAGNQPQHF.

V gene TRBV7-2 combines with J gene TRBJ2-2; perhaps TRBD1 as D (6 bases). The V gene lost 0 bases and the J gene lost 1 base, with 12 bases spanning the gap. The CDR3 length is 17 residues. Germline assignment: CDR1 SGHTA and CDR2 FQGNSA. The CDR3 reads CASSLAGLGQNTGELFF. The CDR3 DNA reads TGTGCCAGCAGCTTAGCTGGGTTGGGACAGAACACCGGGGAGCTGTTTTTT.

V is TRBV11-2 and J is TRBJ1-2; D may be TRBD1 (6 bases). V was cut by 1 base and J by 4 bases, with 13 bases left in between. The CDR3 is 15 amino acids. Per the germline V gene, CDR1 is SGHAT and CDR2 is FQNNGV. Here the CDR3 DNA reads TGTGCCAGCAGCTTAGGGGACACCCCAATCTATGGCTACACCTTC. This codes for CASSLGDTPIYGYTF. Looking up the rest from reference TRBV11-2 and TRBJ1-2 gives the full variable domain: EAGVAQSPRYKIIEKRQSVAFWCNPISGHATLYWYQQILGQGPKLLIQFQNNGVVDDSQLPKDRFSAERLKGVDSTLKIQPAKLEDSAVYLCASSLGDTPIYGYTFGSGTRLTVV.

The rearrangement uses TRBV29-1 and TRBJ2-3; 8 nucleotides agree with TRBD1. The ends lost 6 bases at V and 2 bases at J; junction bases unmatched: 7. The germline V gene has CDR1 SQVTM and CDR2 ANQGSEA. The CDR3 is 14 residues long. DNA for the CDR3: TGCAGCGTGGACAGGGAAGGGCTCACAGATACGCAGTATTTT. Translation: CSVDREGLTDTQYF.

The V call is TRBV12-5, the J call TRBJ2-1; TRBD1 matches 8 bases. CDR1 is LGHNT and CDR2 is FRNRAP in the germline V gene. V shed 4 bases, J shed 6 bases, and the junction held 5 bases outside the gene matches. This CDR3 spans 14 amino acids. The CDR3 DNA follows: TGTGCTAGTGGTTCGCAGGGGACAGGCAATGAGCAGTTCTTC. Protein product: CASGSQGTGNEQFF.